The T cell receptor beta chain described here comes from a study of molecular identifiers for immune sequencing clone quantification. At least ten counts were recorded for this clonotype. The CDR3 totals 14 residues. Trimming stripped 2 bases from V and 3 bases from J, with 11 bases between. Germline loops: CDR1 MNHNY, CDR2 SVGAGI (reference sequence). From the PCR reads, TCRdb called clonotypes with MiXCR, one entry per CDR3 protein. The data show just over 35,000 distinct CDR3 sequences, around 20% seen once. The origin of this receptor is a human donor in good health. Some libraries in this study had Jurkat cell RNA spiked in. V is TRBV6-6 and J is TRBJ2-7; tentative D call: TRBD2 (6 bases). The sequenced sample consisted of naive CD8+ T cells from blood, with Jurkat cell RNA spiked in. As for subset: FACS-sorted CD8+CD4-CCR7+CD45RA+ naive T cells. The CDR3 DNA follows: TGTGCCAGCAGTTACGGTAGCGGAGGCTACGAGCAGTACTTC. This gives the protein CASSYGSGGYEQYF.